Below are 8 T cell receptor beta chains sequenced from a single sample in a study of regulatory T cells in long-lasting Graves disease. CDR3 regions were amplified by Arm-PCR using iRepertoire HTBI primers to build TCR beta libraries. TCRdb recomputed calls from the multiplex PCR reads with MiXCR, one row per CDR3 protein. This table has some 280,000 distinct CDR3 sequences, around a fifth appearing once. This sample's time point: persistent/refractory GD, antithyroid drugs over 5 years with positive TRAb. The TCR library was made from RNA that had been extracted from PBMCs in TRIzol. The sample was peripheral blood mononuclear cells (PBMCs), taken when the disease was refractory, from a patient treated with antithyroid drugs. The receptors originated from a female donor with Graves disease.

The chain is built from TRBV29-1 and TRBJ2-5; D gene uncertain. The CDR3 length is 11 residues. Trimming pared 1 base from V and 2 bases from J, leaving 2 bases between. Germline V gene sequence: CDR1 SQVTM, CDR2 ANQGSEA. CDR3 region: CSVEAQETQYF. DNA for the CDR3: TGCAGCGTTGAAGCACAAGAGACCCAGTACTTC. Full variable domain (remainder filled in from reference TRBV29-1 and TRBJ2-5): SAVISQKPSRDICQRGTSLTIQCQVDSQVTMMFWYRQQPGQSLTLIATANQGSEATYESGFVIDKFPISRPNLTFSTLTVSNMSPEDSSIYLCSVEAQETQYFGPGTRLLVL.

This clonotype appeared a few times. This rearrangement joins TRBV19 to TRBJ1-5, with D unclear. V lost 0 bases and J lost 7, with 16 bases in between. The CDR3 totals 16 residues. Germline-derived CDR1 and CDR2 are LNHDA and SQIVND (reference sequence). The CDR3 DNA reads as TGTGCCAGTAGTATAGATGGAGCGGCAGGCAGACAGCCCCAGCATTTT. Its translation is CASSIDGAAGRQPQHF. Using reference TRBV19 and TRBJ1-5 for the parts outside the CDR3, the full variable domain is DGGITQSPKYLFRKEGQNVTLSCEQNLNHDAMYWYRQDPGQGLRLIYYSQIVNDFQKGDIAEGYSVSREKKESFPLTVTSAQKNPTAFYLCASSIDGAAGRQPQHFGDGTRLSIL.

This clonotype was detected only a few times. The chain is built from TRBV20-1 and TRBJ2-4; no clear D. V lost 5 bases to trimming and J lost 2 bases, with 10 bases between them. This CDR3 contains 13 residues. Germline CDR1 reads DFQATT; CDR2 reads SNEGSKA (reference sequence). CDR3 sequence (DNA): TGCAGTGCTCGGACCTACCCCAAAAACATTCAGTACTTC. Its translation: CSARTYPKNIQYF.

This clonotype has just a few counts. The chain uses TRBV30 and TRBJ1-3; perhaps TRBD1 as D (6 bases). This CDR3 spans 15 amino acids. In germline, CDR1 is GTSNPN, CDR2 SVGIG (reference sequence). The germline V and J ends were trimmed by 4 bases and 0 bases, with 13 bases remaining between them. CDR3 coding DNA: TGTGCCTGGACCAGGGGCAGGGTCTCTGGAAACACCATATATTTT. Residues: CAWTRGRVSGNTIYF. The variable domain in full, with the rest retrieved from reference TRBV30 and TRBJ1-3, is SQTIHQWPATLVQPVGSPLSLECTVEGTSNPNLYWYRQAAGRGLQLLFYSVGIGQISSEVPQNLSASRPQDRQFILSSKKLLLSDSGFYLCAWTRGRVSGNTIYFGEGSWLTVV.

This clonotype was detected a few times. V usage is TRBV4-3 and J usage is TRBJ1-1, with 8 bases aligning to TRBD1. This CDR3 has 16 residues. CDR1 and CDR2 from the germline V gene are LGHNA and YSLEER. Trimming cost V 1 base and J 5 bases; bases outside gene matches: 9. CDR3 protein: CASSQADRGPQTEAFF. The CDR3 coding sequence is TGCGCCAGCAGCCAAGCCGACAGGGGTCCTCAGACTGAAGCTTTCTTT.

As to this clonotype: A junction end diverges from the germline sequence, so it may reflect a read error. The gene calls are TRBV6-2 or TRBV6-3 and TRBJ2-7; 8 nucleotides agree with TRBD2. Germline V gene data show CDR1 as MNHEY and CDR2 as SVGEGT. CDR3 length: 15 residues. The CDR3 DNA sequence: TGTGCCAGCAGTTCGCCAACGGGACCAGCGGGAGTCGGGCACTTC. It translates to CASSSPTGPAGVGHF.

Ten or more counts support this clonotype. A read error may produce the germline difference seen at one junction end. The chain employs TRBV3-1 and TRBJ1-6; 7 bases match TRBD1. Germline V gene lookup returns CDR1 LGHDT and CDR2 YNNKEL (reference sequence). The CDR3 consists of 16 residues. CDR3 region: CASNQRETGLPTPLHF. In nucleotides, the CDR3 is TGTGCCAGCAACCAAAGGGAGACAGGGTTACCCACACCCCTCCACTTT.

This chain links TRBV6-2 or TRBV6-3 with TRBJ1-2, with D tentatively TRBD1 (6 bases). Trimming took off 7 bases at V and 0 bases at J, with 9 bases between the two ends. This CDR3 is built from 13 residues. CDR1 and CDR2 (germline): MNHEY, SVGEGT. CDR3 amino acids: CASTGQSNYGYTF. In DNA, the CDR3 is TGTGCCAGCACCGGACAGTCTAACTATGGCTACACCTTC.